The 32 T cell receptor beta chains listed next were all sequenced from one sample in a study of memory CD4+ T cells and cytomegalovirus serostatus. Single viable CD3+CD4+CD8-CD45RO+ cells were sorted as the memory CD4+ T cells. The data were produced by immunoSEQ multiplex PCR, yet TCRdb's version contains in-frame clones alone and is incomplete. This table has tens of thousands of clones, around 79% appearing once. Sequencing was carried out using memory CD4+ T cells from blood. The receptors here all came from an adult in good health and CMV-seropositive.

This clone occurred once. The genes are TRBV6-1 and TRBJ2-2; D tentatively fits TRBD1 or TRBD2 (6 bases each). V dropped 6 bases and J dropped 7 bases, with 15 bases sitting between them. The germline CDR1 and CDR2 sequences are MNHNS and SASEGT. The CDR3 extends over 14 amino acids. The chain's CDR3 is CASSNRGPGGELFF. The CDR3 bases are TGTGCCAGCAGCAACCGGGGGCCCGGCGGGGAGCTGTTTTTT.

This clone was observed once. The chain recombines TRBV21-1 with TRBJ2-7; the listed D gene, TRBD1, was not tested against the DNA. TRBV21-1 is a pseudogene segment. The CDR3 spans 11 residues. For the CDR3, the DNA is TGTGCCCCCAACAGGGTCAACGAGCAGTACTTC. Its translation: CAPNRVNEQYF.

The chain recombines TRBV7-6 with TRBJ2-5; 7 positions match TRBD2. The germline gives CDR1 SGHVS, CDR2 FNYEAQ. The V segment lost 1 base and the J segment 5 bases; nucleotides outside the gene matches: 7. CDR3 size: 15 residues. CDR3 DNA: TGTGCCAGCAGCTTAGAGGCGGGAGTTCCCGAGACCCAGTACTTC. Translating gives CASSLEAGVPETQYF.

This chain connects TRBV4-1 to TRBJ1-2; no clear D. The CDR3 contains 12 residues. Deletions cut 2 bases from V and 8 bases from J, with 9 bases between. The germline gives CDR1 MGHRA, CDR2 YSYEKL. This chain's CDR3 is CASSQLNRGYTF. Written as DNA, the CDR3 is TGCGCCAGCAGCCAACTCAACCGGGGCTACACCTTC.

The rearrangement joins TRBV7-2 to TRBJ2-1; weak D call: TRBD2 (6 bases). The CDR3 runs 15 residues. V lost 5 bases and J lost 5, with 16 bases in between. CDR1 and CDR2 (germline): SGHTA, FQGNSA. The CDR3 nucleotides are TGTGCCAGCAGCCCCGGGGGTCTGGATAACAATGAGCAGTTCTTC. Translated: CASSPGGLDNNEQFF.

V gene TRBV9 combines with J gene TRBJ2-2; D possibly corresponds to TRBD2 (6 bases). From germline, CDR1 is SGDLS and CDR2 YYNGEE. The V gene lost 3 bases and the J gene lost 7 bases, with 22 bases spanning the gap. The CDR3 extends over 17 amino acids. The CDR3 region is CASSAGPGTSRDGELFF. For the CDR3, the DNA is TGTGCCAGCAGCGCTGGACCAGGGACTTCGCGTGACGGGGAGCTGTTTTTT. Filled out from reference TRBV9 and TRBJ2-2, the complete variable domain reads DSGVTQTPKHLITATGQRVTLRCSPRSGDLSVYWYQQSLDQGLQFLIQYYNGEERAKGNILERFSAQQFPDLHSELNLSSLELGDSALYFCASSAGPGTSRDGELFFGEGSRLTVL.

This chain links TRBV2 with TRBJ1-1; TRBD1 is a possible D gene (6 bases). This CDR3 region has 14 residues. With 3 bases removed from V and 1 base from J, the gap between germline ends came to 9 bases. The germline gives CDR1 SNHLY, CDR2 FYNNEI. The CDR3: CASSDPRGNTEAFF. The DNA for the CDR3 is TGTGCCAGCAGTGACCCCAGGGGGAACACTGAAGCTTTCTTT.

The chain has TRBV2 and TRBJ2-5; 7 bases agree with TRBD2. Germline CDR1 and CDR2: SNHLY and FYNNEI. The CDR3 totals 15 residues. The junction had 8 bases not matched to a gene; V was cut back by 3 bases and J by 4 bases. CDR3 sequence: CASSEAGVGVETQYF. The DNA for the CDR3 is TGTGCCAGCAGTGAGGCGGGAGTCGGGGTAGAGACCCAGTACTTC.

The V and J genes are TRBV2 and TRBJ2-1; 10 positions match TRBD2. The junction had 3 bases not matched to a gene; V was cut back by 5 bases and J by 2 bases. The CDR3 spans 15 residues. The germline V gene encodes CDR1 SNHLY and CDR2 FYNNEI. Written as DNA, the CDR3 is TGTGCCAGCAGTCCCGGGACTAGCGCCTACAATGAGCAGTTCTTC. Amino acid sequence: CASSPGTSAYNEQFF.

The J gene is TRBJ2-2, the V gene TRBV13; no definite D call. This CDR3 region has 18 residues. Looked up from germline, CDR1 is PRHDT and CDR2 is FYEKMQ (reference sequence). Trimming took 2 bases from V and 2 from J, leaving 18 bases between them. CDR3 nucleotides: TGTGCCAGCAGCTTAAACCCAGCGTGGCAGTCAAACACCGGGGAGCTGTTTTTT. This translates into CASSLNPAWQSNTGELFF.

In its sample, this clone was seen once. The genes are TRBV5-4 and TRBJ2-3; D is undetermined. The germline gives CDR1 SGHNT, CDR2 YYREEE (reference sequence). Trimming took 3 bases from V and 1 from J, leaving 9 bases between them. CDR3 size: 14 residues. CDR3 sequence reads: CASSSPSGTDTQYF. The CDR3 DNA reads TGTGCCAGCAGCTCCCCCTCTGGCACAGATACGCAGTATTTT.

This chain joins TRBV7-2 and TRBJ1-5; D uncertain. This CDR3 contains 15 residues. V lost 0 bases to trimming and J lost 4 bases, with 10 bases between them. The germline V gene has CDR1 SGHTA and CDR2 FQGNSA. The CDR3, as DNA: TGTGCCAGCAGCTTAGCCTCTCCTTTGAATCAGCCCCAGCATTTT. It translates to CASSLASPLNQPQHF. The full variable domain, in which reference TRBV7-2 and TRBJ1-5 provide the parts outside the CDR3, is GAGVSQSPSNKVTEKGKDVELRCDPISGHTALYWYRQSLGQGLEFLIYFQGNSAPDKSGLPSDRFSAERTGGSVSTLTIQRTQQEDSAVYLCASSLASPLNQPQHFGDGTRLSIL.

Regarding this clone: A read error may account for a junction end that differs from germline. This rearrangement joins TRBV27 to TRBJ2-2, with D hard to call. The CDR3 contains 14 residues. Germline CDR1 and CDR2: MNHEY and SMNVEV (reference sequence). This CDR3 reads CASTYNGVAGELFF. CDR3 in DNA: TGTGCCAGCACCTATAATGGGGTGGCCGGAGAGCTGTTTTTT.

The rearrangement uses TRBV6-1 and TRBJ2-1, with D perhaps matching TRBD2 (5 bases). The CDR3 runs to 12 residues. Deletions cut 5 bases from V and 8 bases from J, with 10 bases between. The germline CDR1 and CDR2 sequences are MNHNS and SASEGT. CDR3 DNA sequence: TGTGCCAGCAGTAAAGAGGGCTATGAGCAGTTCTTC. Amino acids: CASSKEGYEQFF.

The chain couples TRBV27 to TRBJ2-2, with TRBD1 identical over 8 bases. The V gene end was trimmed by 5 bases and the J gene end by 7 bases; junction bases not matched to a gene: 6. CDR3 length equals 14 residues. Germline values: CDR1 MNHEY, CDR2 SMNVEV (reference sequence). The CDR3 nucleotides read TGTGCCAGCAGTGGACAGGGAGGAGTCGGGGAGCTGTTTTTT. Amino acids: CASSGQGGVGELFF.

The chain combines TRBV28 with TRBJ1-2; D not resolved. Trimming stripped 5 bases from V and 8 bases from J, with 15 bases between. Looked up from germline, CDR1 is MDHEN and CDR2 is SYDVKM. The CDR3 is 13 amino acids. This chain's CDR3 is CASSPSDFSGYTF. The CDR3 region has the DNA TGTGCCAGCAGTCCCTCGGACTTCTCAGGCTACACCTTC.

The chain links TRBV4-3 to TRBJ1-2; no clear D gene. The germline gives CDR1 LGHNA, CDR2 YSLEER. V lost 0 bases and J 5 bases, leaving 13 bases between the germline ends. This CDR3 has 15 residues. The CDR3 is CASSQDPGRSYGYTF. The CDR3 DNA reads as TGCGCCAGCAGCCAAGATCCGGGCAGGTCGTATGGCTACACCTTC.

This chain joins TRBV12-5 and TRBJ1-1, with a tentative D call TRBD1 (5 bases). The CDR3 length is 13 residues. Trimming took 3 bases from V and 4 from J, leaving 9 bases between them. Germline V gene lookup returns CDR1 LGHNT and CDR2 FRNRAP. CDR3 DNA sequence: TGTGCTAGTGGTTTTTTAGACAGCACTGAAGCTTTCTTT. Its translation is CASGFLDSTEAFF.

The chain carries TRBV7-2 and TRBJ2-1; 12 nucleotides agree with TRBD2. CDR3 size: 16 residues. After removal of 5 bases from V and 7 bases from J, the junction contained 9 bases not matched to a gene. Germline V gene data show CDR1 as SGHTA and CDR2 as FQGNSA. CDR3 loop: CASSRVTGTSGNEQFF. The CDR3 DNA sequence: TGTGCCAGCAGCCGCGTCACCGGGACTAGCGGGAATGAGCAGTTCTTC.

J is TRBJ1-5 and V is TRBV5-1; maybe TRBD1 (6 bases). The CDR3 has 17 residues. Per the germline V gene, CDR1 is SGHRS and CDR2 is YFSETQ. Trimming shortened V by 5 bases and J by 6 bases, and 24 bases separated the two germline ends. The CDR3 DNA follows: TGCGCCAGCAGTCAAGACCCCACGGGGGCTGGGGGTCAGCCCCAGCATTTT. It specifies CASSQDPTGAGGQPQHF.

V and J are TRBV6-1 and TRBJ2-7; 9 bases fit TRBD1. CDR1 is MNHNS, CDR2 SASEGT, per germline. After removal of 8 bases from V and 4 bases from J, the junction contained 9 bases not matched to a gene. CDR3 length equals 14 residues. CDR3 nucleotides: TGTGCCAGCTCGACAGGGGGTGTGGGATACGAGCAGTACTTC. Translated, it gives CASSTGGVGYEQYF.

This clone has only a few counts. V usage is TRBV18 and J usage is TRBJ1-1; no clear D gene. Germline CDR1 is KGHSH and CDR2 is LQKENI. Trimming left V 3 bases short and J 0 bases short, with 14 bases between. This CDR3 is built from 16 residues. The CDR3 reads CASSPQTRSMNTEAFF. The CDR3 region has the DNA TGTGCCAGCTCACCCCAGACACGATCCATGAACACTGAAGCTTTCTTT.

The chain couples TRBV9 to TRBJ1-2; 9 positions match TRBD1. After removal of 4 bases from V and 7 bases from J, the junction contained 11 bases not matched to a gene. Looked up from germline, CDR1 is SGDLS and CDR2 is YYNGEE. The CDR3 length is 15 residues. The CDR3 nucleotides read TGTGCCAGCAGCCCTGGACAGGGGCTGGTTCTTGGCTACACCTTC. This translates into CASSPGQGLVLGYTF.

The chain carries TRBV27 and TRBJ2-7; TRBD2 agrees at 10 bases. The length of the CDR3 is 15 residues. Trimming cost V 2 bases and J 3 bases; bases outside gene matches: 4. Germline V lookup: CDR1 MNHEY, CDR2 SMNVEV (reference sequence). The CDR3 DNA sequence: TGTGCCAGCAGTTTACCGGGACTAGCGAACTACGAGCAGTACTTC. It yields the protein CASSLPGLANYEQYF.

Remarks on this clone: An end of the junction does not agree with germline; a read error may underlie this. The chain couples TRBV27 to TRBJ2-7; D remains unclear. Germline CDR1 reads MNHEY; CDR2 reads SMNVEV (reference sequence). This CDR3 has 15 amino acids. CDR3 nucleotides: TGTGCCAGCATTTTAGACTCACCGTTCACCTACGAGCAGTACTTC. Residues: CASILDSPFTYEQYF.

This chain links TRBV7-9 with TRBJ2-1; 9 bases match TRBD2. Germline CDR1 reads SEHNR; CDR2 reads FQNEAQ (reference sequence). The trim removed 5 bases at V and 5 bases at J, leaving 13 bases unmatched. The CDR3 is made up of 17 amino acids. The CDR3 loop reads CASSPGWAGGPDNEQFF. Here the CDR3 DNA reads TGTGCCAGCAGCCCCGGATGGGCGGGAGGGCCTGACAATGAGCAGTTCTTC.

The rearrangement joins TRBV10-1 to TRBJ2-3, with D tentatively TRBD2 (6 bases). The germline V gene has CDR1 WNHNN and CDR2 SYGVQD (reference sequence). CDR3 length: 13 amino acids. Between the trimmed V and J ends, which lost 10 bases and 3 bases, there was a span of 14 bases. The CDR3 coding sequence is TGCGCCACCAGAGCAAGCGGGACAGATACGCAGTATTTT. This encodes CATRASGTDTQYF.

J is TRBJ1-4 and V is TRBV13; D possibly corresponds to TRBD1 (5 bases). Trimming took off 5 bases at V and 13 bases at J, with 20 bases between the two ends. The germline gives CDR1 PRHDT, CDR2 FYEKMQ (reference sequence). The CDR3 is 14 residues long. DNA for the CDR3: TGTGCCAGCAGCCCTACCCGAGGGGATAGCGGACTGTTTTTT. This encodes CASSPTRGDSGLFF.

This rearrangement joins TRBV18 to TRBJ2-1, with 10 bases that match TRBD2. The germline V gene has CDR1 KGHSH and CDR2 LQKENI. The CDR3 is made up of 15 amino acids. V gave up 3 bases and J gave up 6 bases; unmatched junction bases: 5. This chain's CDR3 is CASSPSSGRVNEQFF. The CDR3 nucleotides read TGTGCCAGCTCACCCTCTAGCGGGAGAGTCAATGAGCAGTTCTTC.

The chain employs TRBV28 and TRBJ1-1; D unresolved. There are 13 residues in the CDR3. Germline-derived CDR1 and CDR2 are MDHEN and SYDVKM. V was clipped by 3 bases and J by 6 bases, with 11 bases between them. This chain's CDR3 is CASSLALGAEAFF. The CDR3 DNA reads TGTGCCAGCAGTTTGGCCCTGGGTGCTGAAGCTTTCTTT. The full variable domain, rest sourced from reference TRBV28 and TRBJ1-1, is DVKVTQSSRYLVKRTGEKVFLECVQDMDHENMFWYRQDPGLGLRLIYFSYDVKMKEKGDIPEGYSVSREKKERFSLILESASTNQTSMYLCASSLALGAEAFFGQGTRLTVV.

V is TRBV5-1 and J is TRBJ2-2, with a tentative D call TRBD2 (6 bases). Trimming pared 5 bases from V and 6 bases from J, leaving 14 bases between. There are 14 residues in the CDR3. The germline V gene encodes CDR1 SGHRS and CDR2 YFSETQ. The CDR3 DNA sequence: TGCGCCAGCAGAACAGACCCTAGCGCCGGGGAGCTGTTTTTT. Protein product: CASRTDPSAGELFF.

The chain recombines TRBV11-2 with TRBJ2-1, with TRBD2 identical over 9 bases. This CDR3 comprises 17 residues. Germline V lookup: CDR1 SGHAT, CDR2 FQNNGV. Trimming removed 0 bases from V and 4 bases from J; junction bases left unmatched: 7. The chain's CDR3 is CASSLDHGLAGYNEQFF. The CDR3 nucleotides read TGTGCCAGCAGCTTAGATCACGGCCTAGCGGGATACAATGAGCAGTTCTTC.